A selection of T cell receptor beta chains follows, all from one sample in a study of T cells after yellow fever vaccination. TCRdb ran MiXCR on the 5' RACE reads and lists one entry per CDR3 protein. The sample consists of 45,000 to 60,000 distinct CDR3 sequences, 6.5% to 8% of them appearing once. Sequences were derived from CD8+ T cells not binding an NS4B(214-222) dextramer, sorted from PBMCs, sampled roughly seven weeks after the first yellow fever vaccination. These receptors came from a man in his late teens or twenties who received the YFV17D yellow fever vaccine. Both conserved end residues are part of each CDR3. D genes are given only for firm matches. Size tells how often a clone was seen (once, few, many) or the class of an expanded clone, and some rows leave it out.

D gene	clone size	J gene	V gene	CDR3 protein	CDR3 DNA
-	few	TRBJ1-1	TRBV6-1	CASSPWGAPEAFF	TGTGCCAGCAGCCCTTGGGGGGCCCCTGAAGCTTTCTTT
-	many	TRBJ2-1	TRBV11-2	CASVGGPTYNEQFF	TGTGCCAGCGTGGGGGGGCCCACCTACAATGAGCAGTTCTTC
TRBD1	-	TRBJ1-2	TRBV29-1	CSITGTGGPANYGYTF	TGCAGCATTACCGGGACAGGGGGCCCTGCTAACTATGGCTACACCTTC
TRBD2	many	TRBJ2-1	TRBV9	CASSDRLAGSGNEQFF	TGTGCCAGCAGCGACCGACTAGCGGGGAGTGGGAATGAGCAGTTCTTC
TRBD1	many	TRBJ2-7	TRBV12-3/TRBV12-4	CASTQTGTGLYEQYF	TGTGCCAGCACTCAAACTGGGACAGGACTCTACGAGCAGTACTTC
TRBD2	-	TRBJ2-3	TRBV20-1	CSARDLGELAGDTDTQYF	TGCAGTGCTAGAGATCTCGGCGAACTAGCGGGGGACACAGATACGCAGTATTTT
TRBD2	many	TRBJ2-5	TRBV4-3	CASSQGLAVTQETQYF	TGCGCCAGCAGCCAAGGACTAGCGGTAACCCAAGAGACCCAGTACTTC
-	few	TRBJ2-3	TRBV15	CATSRVGQAKDTQYF	TGTGCCACCAGCAGAGTAGGGCAGGCTAAAGATACGCAGTATTTT
TRBD2	many	TRBJ2-3	TRBV9	CASSVAGSGGAADTQYF	TGTGCCAGCAGCGTAGCGGGTAGCGGGGGGGCCGCAGATACGCAGTATTTT
-	few	TRBJ2-3	TRBV4-3	CASSQVLIQRNTDTQYF	TGCGCCAGCAGCCAAGTTTTAATTCAACGAAACACAGATACGCAGTATTTT
-	many	TRBJ2-3	TRBV9	CASSGNTQYF	TGTGCCAGCAGCGGGAATACGCAGTATTTT
-	-	TRBJ2-5	TRBV29-1	CSVEEESVGETQYF	TGCAGCGTTGAAGAGGAGTCGGTAGGCGAGACCCAGTACTTC
-	-	TRBJ2-7	TRBV12-3/TRBV12-4	CASSPPETYEQYF	TGTGCCAGCAGTCCCCCCGAAACCTACGAGCAGTACTTC
-	-	TRBJ2-5	TRBV7-9	CASSLSTVRETQYF	TGTGCCAGCAGCTTATCCACAGTCCGAGAGACCCAGTACTTC
-	-	TRBJ1-4	TRBV27	CAVRRQQGEKLFF	TGTGCCGTGCGACGACAGCAGGGTGAAAAACTGTTTTTT
TRBD1	few	TRBJ2-5	TRBV28	CASSFRDREGQYF	TGTGCCAGCAGTTTCCGGGACAGAGAGGGCCAGTACTTC
-	many	TRBJ1-1	TRBV4-2	CASSPGHTNTEAFF	TGTGCCAGCAGCCCGGGACATACGAACACTGAAGCTTTCTTT
-	many	TRBJ2-5	TRBV10-2	CASSESMGPGETQYF	TGCGCCAGCAGTGAGTCGATGGGTCCGGGGGAGACCCAGTACTTC
-	-	TRBJ1-1	TRBV6-6	CASTNGGEYEAFF	TGTGCCAGCACCAACGGGGGGGAGTATGAAGCTTTCTTT
-	-	TRBJ1-2	TRBV27	CASSRSRTDPNYGYTF	TGTGCCAGCAGCAGATCCCGTACAGACCCTAACTATGGCTACACCTTC
TRBD2	many	TRBJ2-3	TRBV6-1	CASRSRTSSFIATQYF	TGTGCCAGCAGGTCCCGGACTAGCTCTTTCATTGCGACGCAGTATTTT
-	many	TRBJ2-1	TRBV20-1	CSARGSLISANEQFF	TGCAGTGCTAGAGGGTCGCTCATCTCAGCAAATGAGCAGTTCTTC
TRBD1	-	TRBJ1-3	TRBV7-9	CAGQGLAGNTIYF	TGTGCCGGACAGGGTTTGGCTGGAAACACCATATATTTT
-	many	TRBJ1-2	TRBV19	CASSAGSYTF	TGTGCCAGTAGTGCCGGTAGTTACACCTTC
-	-	TRBJ2-7	TRBV3-1	CASSQDPSGSPYEQYF	TGTGCCAGCAGCCAAGATCCGTCGGGTTCCCCCTACGAGCAGTACTTC
TRBD2	medium-sized	TRBJ2-1	TRBV7-8	CASSFGTSVLISQFF	TGTGCCAGCAGCTTCGGGACTAGCGTCTTGATCTCCCAGTTCTTC
-	-	TRBJ1-2	TRBV6-5	CASSPGPAGYTF	TGTGCCAGCAGTCCCGGACCCGCGGGCTACACCTTC
TRBD1	many	TRBJ1-2	TRBV12-5	CASGYPGTAGYTF	TGTGCTAGTGGTTACCCGGGGACAGCCGGCTACACCTTC
-	few	TRBJ1-3	TRBV7-9	CASSLGSVEGNTIYF	TGTGCCAGCAGCTTAGGGTCTGTGGAAGGAAACACCATATATTTT
-	few	TRBJ2-3	TRBV6-5	CASSFFPPLSTDTQYF	TGTGCCAGCAGTTTCTTCCCCCCGCTGAGCACAGATACGCAGTATTTT
TRBD1	few	TRBJ2-7	TRBV11-2	CASSIWTGLYEQYF	TGTGCCAGCAGCATATGGACAGGGCTTTACGAGCAGTACTTC
-	-	TRBJ1-2	TRBV12-3/TRBV12-4	CASSSAATDGFYGYTF	TGTGCCAGCAGCTCTGCAGCGACGGACGGATTCTATGGCTACACCTTC
TRBD1	many	TRBJ2-7	TRBV29-1	CSGTGTVYEQYF	TGCAGCGGTACCGGGACAGTTTACGAGCAGTACTTC
-	-	TRBJ1-2	TRBV5-5	CASSLENLVGYTF	TGTGCCAGCAGCCTCGAGAACCTGGTTGGCTACACCTTC
-	many	TRBJ2-1	TRBV27	CASSRRLSSYNEQFF	TGTGCCAGCAGTCGTAGGTTGAGCTCCTACAATGAGCAGTTCTTC
-	few	TRBJ2-7	TRBV20-1	CSAQEGRRKSPGPYEQYF	TGCAGTGCCCAAGAGGGGCGACGCAAATCCCCAGGTCCCTACGAGCAGTACTTC
-	-	TRBJ2-1	TRBV7-9	CASSPRTGYNEQFF	TGTGCCAGCAGCCCGCGGACTGGCTACAATGAGCAGTTCTTC
-	few	TRBJ2-7	TRBV27	CASSFVSGQEQYF	TGTGCCAGCAGTTTTGTGTCAGGGCAGGAGCAGTACTTC
TRBD1	many	TRBJ2-5	TRBV7-9	CASSLQGDGETQYF	TGTGCCAGCAGCTTGCAGGGGGACGGGGAGACCCAGTACTTC
-	few	TRBJ2-3	TRBV24-1	CATSELGTDTQYF	TGTGCCACCAGTGAGTTGGGCACAGATACGCAGTATTTT
-	many	TRBJ1-1	TRBV27	CASSLMGPNTEAFF	TGTGCCAGCAGTTTAATGGGGCCGAACACTGAAGCTTTCTTT
-	few	TRBJ1-5	TRBV19	CASTIDGYSNQPQHF	TGTGCCAGTACCATAGACGGGTATAGCAATCAGCCCCAGCATTTT
-	many	TRBJ1-2	TRBV4-2	CASSQGSGGNGYTF	TGTGCCAGCAGCCAAGGTTCGGGGGGCAATGGCTACACCTTC
-	-	TRBJ2-1	TRBV4-3	CASSPNGRVRDEQFF	TGCGCCAGCAGCCCCAATGGGAGAGTACGCGATGAGCAGTTCTTC
-	few	TRBJ1-3	TRBV7-8	CASSPLPRSANTIYF	TGTGCCAGCAGCCCACTCCCTCGATCTGCGAACACCATATATTTT
TRBD1	many	TRBJ1-1	TRBV7-3	CASRDAGGTEAFF	TGTGCCAGCAGGGATGCAGGGGGCACTGAAGCTTTCTTT
TRBD2	many	TRBJ2-7	TRBV11-2	CASSFPGTIYEQYF	TGTGCCAGCAGCTTCCCAGGGACTATATACGAGCAGTACTTC
-	few	TRBJ1-2	TRBV27	CASSFNTNYGYTF	TGTGCCAGCAGTTTTAATACTAACTATGGCTACACCTTC
-	many	TRBJ1-5	TRBV10-3	CAISETGLGQPQHF	TGTGCCATCAGTGAAACAGGCTTGGGACAGCCCCAGCATTTT
-	-	TRBJ1-1	TRBV6-5	CASSYGGWRGENTEAFF	TGTGCCAGCAGTTATGGGGGGTGGAGGGGCGAGAACACTGAAGCTTTCTTT
-	-	TRBJ2-3	TRBV2	CASRGFTGPGDTQYF	TGTGCCAGCAGGGGGTTTACGGGACCAGGCGATACGCAGTATTTT
-	few	TRBJ1-2	TRBV11-2	CASSLDQGLGYGYTF	TGTGCCAGCAGCCTAGACCAGGGGCTGGGCTATGGCTACACCTTC
-	many	TRBJ1-2	TRBV29-1	CSVEEVVRSYTF	TGCAGCGTTGAAGAGGTCGTCAGGAGCTACACCTTC
-	few	TRBJ1-5	TRBV6-5	CASSYFGDGNQPQHF	TGTGCCAGCAGTTACTTCGGGGACGGTAATCAGCCCCAGCATTTT
TRBD1	-	TRBJ1-2	TRBV27	CASSLTRLQGAGGYTF	TGTGCCAGCAGTTTAACGCGGCTCCAGGGGGCGGGGGGCTACACCTTC